The source of this TCR beta chain is a study of T cell responses to AZD1222 COVID-19 vaccine. Notes on the study in general: Nearly half of unique spike-specific TCRs reportedly avoided B.1.351 and B.1.1.7 mutated regions. A mostly white British donor set with more females was recruited, and clonal diversity was possibly underestimated. The span of vaccine-associated CD4 TCRs extended across spike, with dominance at 160-218 and 743-854.

After removal of 10 bases from V and 2 bases from J, the junction contained 4 bases not matched to a gene. The CDR3 loop spans 12 amino acids. In germline, CDR1 is SGHDN, CDR2 FVKESK. Of note for this clone: No antigen is known for it.

The assay was immunoSEQ multiplex PCR, and TCRdb's table has in-frame clones only and misses some. The sample records about 150,000 clones, roughly nine tenths being singletons. Sequenced material: peripheral blood, taken on day 0 of AZD1222 vaccination. This TCR was recovered from an adult in good health. V is TRBV14 and J is TRBJ2-7, with 8 bases that match TRBD1. CDR3 region: CAIKTGAYEQYF. The CDR3 DNA is TGTGCCATTAAGACAGGGGCCTACGAGCAGTACTTC.